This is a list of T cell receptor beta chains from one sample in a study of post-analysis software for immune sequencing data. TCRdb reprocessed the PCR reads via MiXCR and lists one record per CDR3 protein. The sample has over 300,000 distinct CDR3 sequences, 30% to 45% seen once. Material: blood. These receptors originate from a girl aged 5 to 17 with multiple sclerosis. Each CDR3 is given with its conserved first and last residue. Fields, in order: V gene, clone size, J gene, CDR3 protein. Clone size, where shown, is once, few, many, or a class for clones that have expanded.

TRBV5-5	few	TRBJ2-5	CASSLMGRQEETQYF
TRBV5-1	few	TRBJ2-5	CASSLGLAGALVTQYF
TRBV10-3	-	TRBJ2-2	CATRTDTGELFF
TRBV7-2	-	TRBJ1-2	CASSLAAWGTYNYGYTF
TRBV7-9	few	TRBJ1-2	CASSLLGYQGTGYTF
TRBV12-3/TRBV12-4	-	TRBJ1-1	CASSNREDAEAFF
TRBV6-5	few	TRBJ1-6	CASSWTLAGGSPLHF
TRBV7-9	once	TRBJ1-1	CATAGAGVNTEAFF
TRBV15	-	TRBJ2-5	CATSISGIQETQYF
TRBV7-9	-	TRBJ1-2	CASSLDRGFNYGYTF
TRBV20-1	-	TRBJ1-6	CSARDPTEKAPLHF
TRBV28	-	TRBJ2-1	CASSPLQGRYNEQFF
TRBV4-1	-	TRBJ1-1	CASSQVSESGTEAFF
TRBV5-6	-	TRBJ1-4	CASSLFLAGGEKLFF
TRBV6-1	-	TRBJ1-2	CASSAGTAAGGYTF
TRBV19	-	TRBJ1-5	CASSWGGSRNQPQHF
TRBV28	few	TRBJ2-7	CASSLTAPQGYQYF
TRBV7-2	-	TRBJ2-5	CASSLQGGLNLEIQYF
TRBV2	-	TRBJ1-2	CASREWSHFTGGYTF
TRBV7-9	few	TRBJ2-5	CASSEDSTSRQETQYF
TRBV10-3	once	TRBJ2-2	CAMGPTGGAGELFF
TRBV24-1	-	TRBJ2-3	CATSDVAGGLFTDTQYF
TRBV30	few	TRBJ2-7	CAWRKGASYEQYF
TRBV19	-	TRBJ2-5	CASSGTSGETQYF
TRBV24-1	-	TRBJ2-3	CATSDSSGLAGTDTQYF
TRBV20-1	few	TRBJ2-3	CSATDYRTDTQYF
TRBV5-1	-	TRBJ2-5	CASSSLSGTSGGGEQYF
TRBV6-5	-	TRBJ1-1	CASRYRGLGSTEAFF
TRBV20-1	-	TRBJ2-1	CSVKGAGLGNEQFF
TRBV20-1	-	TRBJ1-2	CSATKSRDYGYTF
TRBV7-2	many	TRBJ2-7	CASSLDMLRSYEQYF
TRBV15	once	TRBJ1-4	CATSRGYNSGPSEKLFF